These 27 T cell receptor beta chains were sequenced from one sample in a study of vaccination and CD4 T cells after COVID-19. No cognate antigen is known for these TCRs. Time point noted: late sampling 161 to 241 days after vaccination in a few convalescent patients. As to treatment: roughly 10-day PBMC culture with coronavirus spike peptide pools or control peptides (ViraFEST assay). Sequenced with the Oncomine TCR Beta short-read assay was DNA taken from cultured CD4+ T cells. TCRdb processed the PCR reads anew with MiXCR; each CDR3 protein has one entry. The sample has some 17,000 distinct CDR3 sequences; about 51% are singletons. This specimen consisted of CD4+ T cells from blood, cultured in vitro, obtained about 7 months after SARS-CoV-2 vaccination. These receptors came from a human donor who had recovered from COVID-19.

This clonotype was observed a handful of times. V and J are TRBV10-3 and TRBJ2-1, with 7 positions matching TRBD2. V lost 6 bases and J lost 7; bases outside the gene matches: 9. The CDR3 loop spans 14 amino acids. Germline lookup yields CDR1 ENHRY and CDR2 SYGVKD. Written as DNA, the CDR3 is TGTGCCATCAGGCCTAGCGGTTTCGGGAATGAGCAGTTCTTC. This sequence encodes CAIRPSGFGNEQFF.

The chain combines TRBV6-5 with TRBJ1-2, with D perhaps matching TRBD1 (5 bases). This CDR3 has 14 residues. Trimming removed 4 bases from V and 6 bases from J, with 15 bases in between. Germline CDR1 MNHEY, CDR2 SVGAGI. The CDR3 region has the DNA TGTGCCAGCAGTTTCCCTGGGGCGCGAAATGGCTACACCTTC. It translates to CASSFPGARNGYTF.

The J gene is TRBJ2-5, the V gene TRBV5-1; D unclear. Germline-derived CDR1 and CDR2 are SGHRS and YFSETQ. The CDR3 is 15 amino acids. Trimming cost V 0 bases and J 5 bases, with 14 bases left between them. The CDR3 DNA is TGCGCCAGCAGCTTGGAAGGCTTCCCCCCTGAGACCCAGTACTTC. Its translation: CASSLEGFPPETQYF.

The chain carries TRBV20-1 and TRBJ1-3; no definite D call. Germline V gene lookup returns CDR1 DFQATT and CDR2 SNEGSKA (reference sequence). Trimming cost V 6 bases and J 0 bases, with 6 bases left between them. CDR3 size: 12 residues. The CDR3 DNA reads TGCAGTGCCAGCTCCTCTGGAAACACCATATATTTT. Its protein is CSASSSGNTIYF.

The CDR3 nucleotides are TGTGCCACCCGCGGGGGGGCAGAGGGTGGCTACACCTTC. Its protein is CATRGGAEGGYTF. The chain joins TRBV6-1 to TRBJ1-2; perhaps TRBD1 as D (6 bases). The CDR3 runs 13 residues. CDR1 is MNHNS and CDR2 is SASEGT in the germline V gene. The V and J ends lost 10 bases and 7 bases respectively, with 19 bases between them.

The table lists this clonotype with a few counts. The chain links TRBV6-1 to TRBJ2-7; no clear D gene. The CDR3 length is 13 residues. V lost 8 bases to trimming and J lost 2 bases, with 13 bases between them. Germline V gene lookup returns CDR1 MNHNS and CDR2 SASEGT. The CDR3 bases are TGTGCCAGCCGCCCCGTGGGTACCTACGAGCAGTACTTC. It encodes CASRPVGTYEQYF.

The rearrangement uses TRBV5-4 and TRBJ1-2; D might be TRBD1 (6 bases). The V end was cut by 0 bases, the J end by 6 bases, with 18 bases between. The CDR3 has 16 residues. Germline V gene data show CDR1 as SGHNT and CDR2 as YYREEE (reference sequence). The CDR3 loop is CASSLGLGAARDGYTF. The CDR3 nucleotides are TGTGCCAGCAGCTTGGGCCTGGGGGCAGCCAGAGATGGCTACACCTTC.

The CDR3: CASSMADIYYGYTF. The DNA of the CDR3 is TGTGCCAGTAGTATGGCGGACATTTACTATGGCTACACCTTC. The chain uses TRBV19 and TRBJ1-2, with D perhaps TRBD1 (5 bases). The V and J ends lost 3 bases and 3 bases respectively, with 11 bases between them. The CDR3 extends over 14 amino acids. CDR1 is LNHDA, CDR2 SQIVND, per germline (reference sequence). Looking up the rest from reference TRBV19 and TRBJ1-2 gives the full variable domain: DGGITQSPKYLFRKEGQNVTLSCEQNLNHDAMYWYRQDPGQGLRLIYYSQIVNDFQKGDIAEGYSVSREKKESFPLTVTSAQKNPTAFYLCASSMADIYYGYTFGSGTRLTVV.

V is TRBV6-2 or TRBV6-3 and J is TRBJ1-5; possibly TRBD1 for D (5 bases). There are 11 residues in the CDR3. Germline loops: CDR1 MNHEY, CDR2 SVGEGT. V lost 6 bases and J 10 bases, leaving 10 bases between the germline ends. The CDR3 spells CASSARGPQHF. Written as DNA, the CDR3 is TGTGCCAGCAGCGCTAGGGGTCCCCAGCATTTT.

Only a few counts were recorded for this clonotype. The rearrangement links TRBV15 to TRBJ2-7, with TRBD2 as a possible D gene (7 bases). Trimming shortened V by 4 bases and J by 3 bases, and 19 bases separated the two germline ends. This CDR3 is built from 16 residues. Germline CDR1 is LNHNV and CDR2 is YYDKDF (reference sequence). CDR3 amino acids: CATSTLLSGGSYEQYF. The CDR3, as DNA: TGTGCCACCAGCACCCTGCTGTCGGGGGGCAGCTACGAGCAGTACTTC.

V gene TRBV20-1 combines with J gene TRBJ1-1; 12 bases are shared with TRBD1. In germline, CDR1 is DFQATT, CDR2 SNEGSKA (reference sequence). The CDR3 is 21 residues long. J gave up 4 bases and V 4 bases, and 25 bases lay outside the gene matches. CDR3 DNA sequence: TGCAGTGCTACCTTCCCACTCGGGACAGGGGGCTTGCCCGTTGGAGCCACTGAAGCTTTCTTT. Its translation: CSATFPLGTGGLPVGATEAFF.

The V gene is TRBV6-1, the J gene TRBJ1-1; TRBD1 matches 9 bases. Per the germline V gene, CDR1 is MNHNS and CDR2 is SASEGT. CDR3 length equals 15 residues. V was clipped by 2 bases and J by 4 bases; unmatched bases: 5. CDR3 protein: CASSEIGQGSTEAFF. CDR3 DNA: TGTGCCAGCAGTGAAATAGGACAGGGGAGCACTGAAGCTTTCTTT.

The CDR3, as DNA: TGTGCCAGCAGTCCCCCTCTAGCGGACTACGAGCAGTACTTC. Translated: CASSPPLADYEQYF. This chain uses TRBV12-3 or TRBV12-4 with TRBJ2-7; TRBD2 agrees at 7 bases. This CDR3 is 14 amino acids long. V lost 5 bases to trimming and J lost 3 bases; unmatched junction nucleotides: 7.

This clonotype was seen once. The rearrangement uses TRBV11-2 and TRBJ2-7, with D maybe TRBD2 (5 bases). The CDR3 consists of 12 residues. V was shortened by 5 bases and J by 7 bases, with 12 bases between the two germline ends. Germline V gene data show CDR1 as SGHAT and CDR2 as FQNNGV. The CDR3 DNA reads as TGTGCCAGCAGCCTGGCGGGTGTGGAGCAGTACTTC. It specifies CASSLAGVEQYF.

CDR3 nucleotides: TGTGCCAGCAGGGGTGGCGATAACTATGGCTACACCTTC. Translating it yields CASRGGDNYGYTF. V usage is TRBV28 and J usage is TRBJ1-2; no clear D gene. Looked up from germline, CDR1 is MDHEN and CDR2 is SYDVKM. The CDR3 has 13 amino acids. Trimming took off 6 bases at V and 1 base at J, with 9 bases between the two ends.

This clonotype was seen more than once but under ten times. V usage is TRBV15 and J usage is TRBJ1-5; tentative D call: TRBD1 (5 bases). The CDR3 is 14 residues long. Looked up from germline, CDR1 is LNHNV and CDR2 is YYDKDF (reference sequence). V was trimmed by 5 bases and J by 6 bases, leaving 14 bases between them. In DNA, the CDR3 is TGTGCCACCAGCGGCGGGACGGCCCGTCAGCCCCAGCATTTT. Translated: CATSGGTARQPQHF.

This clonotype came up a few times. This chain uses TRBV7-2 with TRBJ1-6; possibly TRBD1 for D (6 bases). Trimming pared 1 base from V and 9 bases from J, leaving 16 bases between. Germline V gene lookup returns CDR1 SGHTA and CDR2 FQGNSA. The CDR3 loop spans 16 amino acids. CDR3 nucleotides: TGTGCCAGCAGCTTAGTGGGGGCCGGGGCTGGTTCACCCCTCCACTTT. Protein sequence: CASSLVGAGAGSPLHF.

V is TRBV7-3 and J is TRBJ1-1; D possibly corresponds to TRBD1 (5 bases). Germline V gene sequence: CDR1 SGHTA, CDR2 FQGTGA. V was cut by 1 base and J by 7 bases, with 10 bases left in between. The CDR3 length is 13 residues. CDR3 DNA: TGTGCCAGCAGCTTAAACAGCCAGGGTGAAGCTTTCTTT. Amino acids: CASSLNSQGEAFF.

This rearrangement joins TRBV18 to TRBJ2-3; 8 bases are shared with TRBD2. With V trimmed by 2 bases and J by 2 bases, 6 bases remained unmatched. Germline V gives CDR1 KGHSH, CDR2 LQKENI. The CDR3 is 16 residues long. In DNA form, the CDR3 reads TGTGCCAGCTCACCAACCAGACTAGCGAACACAGATACGCAGTATTTT. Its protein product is CASSPTRLANTDTQYF.

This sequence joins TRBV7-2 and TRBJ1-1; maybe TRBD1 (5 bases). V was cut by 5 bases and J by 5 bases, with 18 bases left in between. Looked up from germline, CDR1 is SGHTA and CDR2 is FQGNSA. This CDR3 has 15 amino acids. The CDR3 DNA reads TGTGCCAGCAGCCTCGTGGGGACGTCTAGGACTGAAGCTTTCTTT. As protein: CASSLVGTSRTEAFF. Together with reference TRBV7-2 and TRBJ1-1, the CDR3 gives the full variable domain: GAGVSQSPSNKVTEKGKDVELRCDPISGHTALYWYRQSLGQGLEFLIYFQGNSAPDKSGLPSDRFSAERTGGSVSTLTIQRTQQEDSAVYLCASSLVGTSRTEAFFGQGTRLTVV.

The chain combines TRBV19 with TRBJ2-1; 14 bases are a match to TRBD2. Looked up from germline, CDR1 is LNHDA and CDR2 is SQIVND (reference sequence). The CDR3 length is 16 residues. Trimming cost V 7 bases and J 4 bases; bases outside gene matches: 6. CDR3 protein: CASIGLAGGPYNEQFF. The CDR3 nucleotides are TGTGCCAGTATCGGACTAGCGGGGGGACCGTACAATGAGCAGTTCTTC.

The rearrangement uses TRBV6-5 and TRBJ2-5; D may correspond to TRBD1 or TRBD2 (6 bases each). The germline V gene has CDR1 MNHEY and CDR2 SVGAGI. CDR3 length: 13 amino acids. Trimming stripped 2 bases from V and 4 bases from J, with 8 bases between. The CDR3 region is CASSYRGVETQYF. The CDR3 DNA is TGTGCCAGCAGTTACAGGGGGGTAGAGACCCAGTACTTC.

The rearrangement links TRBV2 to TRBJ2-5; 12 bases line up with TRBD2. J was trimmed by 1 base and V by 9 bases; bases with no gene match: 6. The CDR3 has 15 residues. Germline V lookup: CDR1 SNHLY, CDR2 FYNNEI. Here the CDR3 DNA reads TGTGCCAGGCGCGGACTAGCGGGACTCCAAGAGACCCAGTACTTC. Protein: CARRGLAGLQETQYF.

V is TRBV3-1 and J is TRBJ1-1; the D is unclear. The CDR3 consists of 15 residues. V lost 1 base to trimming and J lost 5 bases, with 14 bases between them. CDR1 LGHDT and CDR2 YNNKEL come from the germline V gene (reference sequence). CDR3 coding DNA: TGTGCCAGCAGCCAAGCCCCCACAAGGGAGACTGAAGCTTTCTTT. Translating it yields CASSQAPTRETEAFF. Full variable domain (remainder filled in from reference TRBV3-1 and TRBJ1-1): DTAVSQTPKYLVTQMGNDKSIKCEQNLGHDTMYWYKQDSKKFLKIMFSYNNKELIINETVPNRFSPKSPDKAHLNLHINSLELGDSAVYFCASSQAPTRETEAFFGQGTRLTVV.

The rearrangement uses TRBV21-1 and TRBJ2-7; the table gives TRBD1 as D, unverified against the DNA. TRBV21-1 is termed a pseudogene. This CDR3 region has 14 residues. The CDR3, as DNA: TGTGCCAGCAGACGGACAGGGCCCATCTACGAGCAGTACTTC. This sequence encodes CASRRTGPIYEQYF.

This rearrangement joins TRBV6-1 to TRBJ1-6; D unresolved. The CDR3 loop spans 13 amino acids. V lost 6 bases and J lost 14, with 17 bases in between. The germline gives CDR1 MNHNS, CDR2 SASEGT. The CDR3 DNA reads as TGTGCCAGCAGAACTAATACCGGGGAAGCCCTCCACTTT. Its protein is CASRTNTGEALHF.

CDR3 coding DNA: TGTGCCAGCAGCTCGAATAAAGGACGGGGCTACGAGCAGTACTTC. Translating it yields CASSSNKGRGYEQYF. This chain links TRBV7-2 with TRBJ2-7, with D perhaps TRBD2 (5 bases). The germline CDR1 and CDR2 sequences are SGHTA and FQGNSA. The CDR3 spans 15 residues. V gave up 4 bases and J gave up 3 bases, with 16 bases separating them.